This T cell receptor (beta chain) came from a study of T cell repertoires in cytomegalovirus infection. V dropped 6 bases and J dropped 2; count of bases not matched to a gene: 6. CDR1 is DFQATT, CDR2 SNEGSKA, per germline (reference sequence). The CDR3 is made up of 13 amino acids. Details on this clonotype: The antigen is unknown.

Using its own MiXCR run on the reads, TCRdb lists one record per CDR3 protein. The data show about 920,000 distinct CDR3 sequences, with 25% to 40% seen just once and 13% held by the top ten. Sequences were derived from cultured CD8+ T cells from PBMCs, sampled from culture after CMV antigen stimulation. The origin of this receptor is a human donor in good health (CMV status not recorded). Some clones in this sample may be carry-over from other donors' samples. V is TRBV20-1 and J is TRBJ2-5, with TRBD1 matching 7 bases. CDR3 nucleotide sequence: TGCAGTGCAACGACAGGGTCACAAGAGACCCAGTACTTC. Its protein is CSATTGSQETQYF.